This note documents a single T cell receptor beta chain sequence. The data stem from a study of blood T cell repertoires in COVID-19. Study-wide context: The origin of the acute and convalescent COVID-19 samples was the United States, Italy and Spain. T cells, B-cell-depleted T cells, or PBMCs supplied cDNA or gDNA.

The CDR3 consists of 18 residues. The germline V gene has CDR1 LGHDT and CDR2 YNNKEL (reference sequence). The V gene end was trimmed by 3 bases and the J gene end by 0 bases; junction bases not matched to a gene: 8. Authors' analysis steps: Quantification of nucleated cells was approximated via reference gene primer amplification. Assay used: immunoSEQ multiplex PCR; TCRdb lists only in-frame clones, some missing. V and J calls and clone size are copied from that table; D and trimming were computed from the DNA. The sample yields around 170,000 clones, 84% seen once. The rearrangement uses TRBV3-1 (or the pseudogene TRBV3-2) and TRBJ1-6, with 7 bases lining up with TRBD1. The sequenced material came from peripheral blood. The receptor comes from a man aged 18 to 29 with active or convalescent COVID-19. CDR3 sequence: CASSQRGPTRSYNSPLHF. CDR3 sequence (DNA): TGTGCCAGCAGCCAGAGGGGGCCTACTCGCTCCTATAATTCACCCCTCCACTTT.